This record looks at one T cell receptor beta chain sequence and its context. Enrolled during active infection, Seattle patients were then followed longitudinally. The sample originates from a study of blood T cell repertoires in COVID-19. On the study more broadly: Both acute and convalescent COVID-19 samples were obtained from the United States, Italy and Spain.

This CDR3 region has 14 residues. Germline V gives CDR1 MDHEN, CDR2 SYDVKM. Trimming shortened V by 6 bases and J by 5 bases, and 16 bases separated the two germline ends. Authors' methods: Estimated nucleated cell counts came from reference gene primer amplification. The data were produced by immunoSEQ multiplex PCR, yet TCRdb's version contains in-frame clones alone and is incomplete. V and J calls and clone size are those listed in that table; D and trimming were worked out from the DNA. The sample shows 200,000 to 250,000 clones, approximately 90% of them seen only once. Source material: peripheral blood. This receptor was taken from a man in his sixties with COVID-19, enrolled during active disease. The chain has TRBV28 and TRBJ1-1; weak D call: TRBD1 (5 bases). CDR3 sequence: CASREGSGGTEAFF. CDR3 nucleotide sequence: TGTGCCAGCAGGGAGGGGTCTGGAGGGACTGAAGCTTTCTTT.